This T cell receptor beta chain was sequenced during a study of CD8 T cells in Susac syndrome. Study-level results: The authors acknowledged that their TCR sequencing and HLA analysis involved a relatively small number of individuals.

A quantity of about 0.5 to 1 ug RNA underwent reverse transcription using random hexamers. Each CDR3 protein gets one entry after TCRdb re-called the immunoSEQ multiplex PCR reads with MiXCR. The repertoire consists of some 450,000 distinct CDR3 sequences, with approximately 85% occurring once and the leading ten covering about 0.12%. A word on this clonotype: Its antigen is not identified.

Germline CDR1 reads MNHEY; CDR2 reads SVGAGI. The V gene lost 0 bases and the J gene lost 1 base, with 21 bases spanning the gap. This CDR3 contains 19 residues. The sequence derives from a human donor with multiple sclerosis. The rearrangement joins TRBV6-5 to TRBJ1-1, with D perhaps TRBD1 (6 bases). The sequenced sample was CD8+ T cells from PBMCs. For the CDR3, the DNA is TGTGCCAGCAGTTACTCGGAGCCTACCGCCGGGACAAAGAACACTGAAGCTTTCTTT. This codes for CASSYSEPTAGTKNTEAFF.